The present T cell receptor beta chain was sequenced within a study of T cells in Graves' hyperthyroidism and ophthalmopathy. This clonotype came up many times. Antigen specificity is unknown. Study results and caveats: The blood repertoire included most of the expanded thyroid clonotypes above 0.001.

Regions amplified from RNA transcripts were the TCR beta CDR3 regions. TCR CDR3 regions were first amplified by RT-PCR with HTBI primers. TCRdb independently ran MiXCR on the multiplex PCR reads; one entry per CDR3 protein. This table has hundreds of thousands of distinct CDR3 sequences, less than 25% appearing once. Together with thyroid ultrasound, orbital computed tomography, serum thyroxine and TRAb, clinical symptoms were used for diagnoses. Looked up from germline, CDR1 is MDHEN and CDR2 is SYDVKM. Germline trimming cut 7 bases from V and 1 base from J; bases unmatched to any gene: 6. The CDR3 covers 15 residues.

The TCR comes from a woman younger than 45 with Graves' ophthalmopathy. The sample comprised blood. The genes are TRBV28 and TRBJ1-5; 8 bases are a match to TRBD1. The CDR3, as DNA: TGTGCCAGCACCCTCAGGGGGCCGAGCAATCAGCCCCAGCATTTT. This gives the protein CASTLRGPSNQPQHF.